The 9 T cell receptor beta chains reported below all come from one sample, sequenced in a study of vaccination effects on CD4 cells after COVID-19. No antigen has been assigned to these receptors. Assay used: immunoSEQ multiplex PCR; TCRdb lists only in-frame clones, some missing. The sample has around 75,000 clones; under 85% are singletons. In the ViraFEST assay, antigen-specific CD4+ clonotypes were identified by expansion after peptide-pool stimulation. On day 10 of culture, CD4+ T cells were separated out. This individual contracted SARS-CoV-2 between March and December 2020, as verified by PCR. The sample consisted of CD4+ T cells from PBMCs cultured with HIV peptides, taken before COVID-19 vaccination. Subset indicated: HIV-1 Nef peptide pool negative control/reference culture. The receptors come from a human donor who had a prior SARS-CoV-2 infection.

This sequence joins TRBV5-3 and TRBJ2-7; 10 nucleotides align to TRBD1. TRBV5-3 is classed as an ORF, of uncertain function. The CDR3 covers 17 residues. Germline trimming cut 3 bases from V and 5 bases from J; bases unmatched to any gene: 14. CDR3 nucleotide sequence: TGTGCCAGAAGCTGCCCGGGACAGGGGAGGGGAGCGGACGAGCAGTACTTC. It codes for CARSCPGQGRGADEQYF.

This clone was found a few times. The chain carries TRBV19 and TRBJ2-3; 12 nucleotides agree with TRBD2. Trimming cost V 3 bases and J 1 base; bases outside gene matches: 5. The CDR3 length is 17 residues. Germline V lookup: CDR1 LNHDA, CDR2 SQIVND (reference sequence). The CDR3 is CASSIMASGRGTDTQYF. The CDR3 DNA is TGTGCCAGTAGTATCATGGCTAGCGGGAGGGGCACAGATACGCAGTATTTT.

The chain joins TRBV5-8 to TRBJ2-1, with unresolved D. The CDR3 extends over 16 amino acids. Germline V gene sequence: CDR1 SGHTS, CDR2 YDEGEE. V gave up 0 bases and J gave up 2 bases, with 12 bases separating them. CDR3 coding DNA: TGTGCCAGCAGCTTGGGCCTCGAGCGTCCCTACAATGAGCAGTTCTTC. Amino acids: CASSLGLERPYNEQFF.

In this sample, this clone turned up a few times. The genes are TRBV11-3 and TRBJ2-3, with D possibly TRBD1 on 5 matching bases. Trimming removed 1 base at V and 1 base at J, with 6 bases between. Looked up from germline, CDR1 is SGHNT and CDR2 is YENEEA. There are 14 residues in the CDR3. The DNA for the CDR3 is TGTGCCAGCAGCTTAGTACAGGGCACAGATACGCAGTATTTT. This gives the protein CASSLVQGTDTQYF. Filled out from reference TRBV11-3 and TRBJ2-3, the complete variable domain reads EAGVVQSPRYKIIEKKQPVAFWCNPISGHNTLYWYLQNLGQGPELLIRYENEEAVDDSQLPKDRFSAERLKGVDSTLKIQPAELGDSAVYLCASSLVQGTDTQYFGPGTRLTVL.

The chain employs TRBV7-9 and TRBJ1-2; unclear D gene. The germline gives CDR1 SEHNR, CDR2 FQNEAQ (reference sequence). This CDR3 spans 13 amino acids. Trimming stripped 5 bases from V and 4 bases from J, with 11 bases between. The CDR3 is CASSLRGSYGYTF. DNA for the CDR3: TGTGCCAGCAGCCTCAGAGGAAGCTATGGCTACACCTTC.

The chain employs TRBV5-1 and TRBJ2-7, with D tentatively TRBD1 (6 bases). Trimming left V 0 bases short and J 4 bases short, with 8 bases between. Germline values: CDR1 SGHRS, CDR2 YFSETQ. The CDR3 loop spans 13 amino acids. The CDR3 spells CASSLDRVYEQYF. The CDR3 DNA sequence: TGCGCCAGCAGCTTGGACAGGGTTTACGAGCAGTACTTC. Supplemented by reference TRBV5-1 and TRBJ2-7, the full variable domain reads KAGVTQTPRYLIKTRGQQVTLSCSPISGHRSVSWYQQTPGQGLQFLFEYFSETQRNKGNFPGRFSGRQFSNSRSEMNVSTLELGDSALYLCASSLDRVYEQYFGPGTRLTVT.

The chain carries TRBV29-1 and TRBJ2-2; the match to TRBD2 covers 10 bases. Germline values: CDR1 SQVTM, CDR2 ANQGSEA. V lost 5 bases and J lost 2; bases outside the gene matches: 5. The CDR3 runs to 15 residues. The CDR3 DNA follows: TGCAGCGTTCGGTTAGCGGGGGGCAACACCGGGGAGCTGTTTTTT. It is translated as CSVRLAGGNTGELFF.

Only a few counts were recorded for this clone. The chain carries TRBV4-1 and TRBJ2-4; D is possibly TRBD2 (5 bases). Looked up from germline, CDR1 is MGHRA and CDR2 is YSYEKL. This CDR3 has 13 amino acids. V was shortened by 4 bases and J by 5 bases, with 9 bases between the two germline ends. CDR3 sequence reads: CASSLARENIQYF. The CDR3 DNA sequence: TGCGCCAGCAGCCTTGCGAGGGAAAACATTCAGTACTTC.

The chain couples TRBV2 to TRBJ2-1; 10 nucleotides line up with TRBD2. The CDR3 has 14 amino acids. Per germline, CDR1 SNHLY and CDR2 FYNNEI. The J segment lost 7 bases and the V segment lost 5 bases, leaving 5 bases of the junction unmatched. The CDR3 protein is CASSWSSGSNEQFF. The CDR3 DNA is TGTGCCAGCAGTTGGTCTAGCGGGAGTAATGAGCAGTTCTTC.